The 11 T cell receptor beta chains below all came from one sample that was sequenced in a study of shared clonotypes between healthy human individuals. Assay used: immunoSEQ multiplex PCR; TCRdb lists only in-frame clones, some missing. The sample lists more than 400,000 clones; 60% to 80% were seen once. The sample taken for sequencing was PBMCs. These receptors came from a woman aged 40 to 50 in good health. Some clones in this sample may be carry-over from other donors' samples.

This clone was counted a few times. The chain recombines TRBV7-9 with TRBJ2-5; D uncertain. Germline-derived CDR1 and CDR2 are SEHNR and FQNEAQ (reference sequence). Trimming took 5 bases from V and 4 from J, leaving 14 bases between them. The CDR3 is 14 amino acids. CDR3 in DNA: TGTGCCAGCAGCCTCTTAAAGGGCGGAGAGACCCAGTACTTC. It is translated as CASSLLKGGETQYF.

The CDR3 nucleotides read TGTGCTAGTGGTTACGGGGCCACCGGGGAGCTGTTTTTT. As protein: CASGYGATGELFF. V gene TRBV12-5 combines with J gene TRBJ2-2; the D call may be TRBD1 or TRBD2 (5 bases each). V was trimmed by 4 bases and J by 4 bases, leaving 7 bases between them. The V gene's germline CDR1 is LGHNT and CDR2 FRNRAP. This CDR3 is built from 13 residues.

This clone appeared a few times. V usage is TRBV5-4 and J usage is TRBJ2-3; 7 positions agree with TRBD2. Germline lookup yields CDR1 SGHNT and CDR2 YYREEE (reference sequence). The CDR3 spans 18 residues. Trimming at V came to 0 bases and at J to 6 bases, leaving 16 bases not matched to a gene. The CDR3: CASSLGGPLARKSDTQYF. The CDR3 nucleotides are TGTGCCAGCAGCTTGGGGGGCCCACTAGCGCGCAAGTCTGATACGCAGTATTTT.

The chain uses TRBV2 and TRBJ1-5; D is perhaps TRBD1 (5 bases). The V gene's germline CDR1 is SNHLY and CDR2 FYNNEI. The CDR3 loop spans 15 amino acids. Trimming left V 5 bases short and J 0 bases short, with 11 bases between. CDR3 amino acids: CASSRDLHSNQPQHF. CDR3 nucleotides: TGTGCCAGCAGTCGGGACCTACATAGCAATCAGCCCCAGCATTTT.

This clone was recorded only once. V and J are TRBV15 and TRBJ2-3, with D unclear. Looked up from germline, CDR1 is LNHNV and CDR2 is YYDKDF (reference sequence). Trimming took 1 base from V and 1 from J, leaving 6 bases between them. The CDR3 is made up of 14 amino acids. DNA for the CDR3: TGTGCCACCAGCAGAGGAGTCCGCACAGATACGCAGTATTTT. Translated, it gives CATSRGVRTDTQYF.

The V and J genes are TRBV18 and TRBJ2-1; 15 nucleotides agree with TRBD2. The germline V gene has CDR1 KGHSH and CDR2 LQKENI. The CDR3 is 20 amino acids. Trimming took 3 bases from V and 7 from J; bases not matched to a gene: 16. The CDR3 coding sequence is TGTGCCAGCTCACCTACCCGGCGGACTAGCGGGAGGGCCTTTTGGAATGAGCAGTTCTTC. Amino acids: CASSPTRRTSGRAFWNEQFF.

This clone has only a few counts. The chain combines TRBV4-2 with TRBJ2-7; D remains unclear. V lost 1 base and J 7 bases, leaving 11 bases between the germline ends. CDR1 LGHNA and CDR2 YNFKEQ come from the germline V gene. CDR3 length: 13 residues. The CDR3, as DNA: TGTGCCAGCAGCCAAGGGAGCCGGCCGGAGCAGTACTTC. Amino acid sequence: CASSQGSRPEQYF.

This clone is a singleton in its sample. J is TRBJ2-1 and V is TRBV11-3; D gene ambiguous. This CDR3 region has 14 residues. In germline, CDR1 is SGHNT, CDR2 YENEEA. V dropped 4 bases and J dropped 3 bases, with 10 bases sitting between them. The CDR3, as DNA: TGTGCCAGCAGCTCAAACTCCGGCTACAATGAGCAGTTCTTC. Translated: CASSSNSGYNEQFF.

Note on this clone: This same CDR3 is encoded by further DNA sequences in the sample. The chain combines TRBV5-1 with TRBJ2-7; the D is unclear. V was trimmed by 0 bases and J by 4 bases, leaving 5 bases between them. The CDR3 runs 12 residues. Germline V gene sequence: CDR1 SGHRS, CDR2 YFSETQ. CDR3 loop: CASSLEGYEQYF. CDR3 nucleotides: TGCGCCAGCAGCTTGGAGGGTTACGAGCAGTACTTC.

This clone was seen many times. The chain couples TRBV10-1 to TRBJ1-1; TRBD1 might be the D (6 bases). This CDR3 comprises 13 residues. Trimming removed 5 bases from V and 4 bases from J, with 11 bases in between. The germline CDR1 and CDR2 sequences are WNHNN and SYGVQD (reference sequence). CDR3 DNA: TGCGCCAGCAGTCCCAGGGGCGCCACTGAAGCTTTCTTT. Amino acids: CASSPRGATEAFF.

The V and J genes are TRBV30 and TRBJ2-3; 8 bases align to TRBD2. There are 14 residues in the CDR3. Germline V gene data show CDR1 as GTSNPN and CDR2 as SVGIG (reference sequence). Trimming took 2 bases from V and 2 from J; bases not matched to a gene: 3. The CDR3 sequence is CAWSIGLATDTQYF. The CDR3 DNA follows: TGTGCCTGGAGTATCGGACTAGCCACAGATACGCAGTATTTT.